Presented here are 26 T cell receptor beta chains from one specimen sequenced in a study of T cells in tumors after PD-1 blockade. Sequencing used immunoSEQ multiplex PCR; TCRdb keeps in-frame clones, though not all of them. Of nearly 25,000 clones in the sample, over 80% were seen once. The starting material was PBMCs, obtained after anti-PD-1 treatment. These receptors all come from a human donor with basal cell carcinoma.

CDR3 residues: CSVAGTGGYEQYF. In nucleotides, the CDR3 is TGCAGCGTTGCCGGGACAGGGGGTTACGAGCAGTACTTC. This chain uses TRBV29-1 with TRBJ2-7; 11 nucleotides align to TRBD1. Germline CDR1 is SQVTM and CDR2 is ANQGSEA. With V trimmed by 4 bases and J by 4 bases, 3 bases remained unmatched. The CDR3 covers 13 residues.

The chain is built from TRBV6-5 and TRBJ1-1, with D perhaps TRBD1 (6 bases). There are 12 residues in the CDR3. Germline assignment: CDR1 MNHEY and CDR2 SVGAGI. The V gene lost 8 bases and the J gene lost 4 bases, with 11 bases spanning the gap. This chain's CDR3 is CASLQGGTEAFF. The DNA of the CDR3 is TGTGCCAGCCTACAGGGAGGCACTGAAGCTTTCTTT.

J is TRBJ2-3 and V is TRBV24-1; D is undetermined. In germline, CDR1 is KGHDR, CDR2 SFDVKD. The CDR3 has 13 amino acids. Trimming pared 3 bases from V and 0 bases from J, leaving 3 bases between. CDR3: CATSDGSTDTQYF. The CDR3 DNA sequence: TGTGCCACCAGTGATGGGAGCACAGATACGCAGTATTTT.

The chain carries TRBV4-1 and TRBJ1-2; D unresolved. The CDR3 runs 15 residues. The germline V gene encodes CDR1 MGHRA and CDR2 YSYEKL. The V gene lost 0 bases and the J gene lost 6 bases, with 14 bases spanning the gap. The CDR3 DNA reads as TGCGCCAGCAGCCAAGAAGTGAAACCTCGCAATGGCTACACCTTC. Amino acid sequence: CASSQEVKPRNGYTF.

This rearrangement joins TRBV7-2 to TRBJ2-7; 14 bases align to TRBD2. From germline, CDR1 is SGHTA and CDR2 FQGNSA. With V trimmed by 1 base and J by 4 bases, 0 bases remained unmatched. This CDR3 region has 15 residues. The CDR3 coding sequence is TGTGCCAGCAGCTTAGGACTAGCGGGGGGGTACGAGCAGTACTTC. This translates into CASSLGLAGGYEQYF. Filled out from reference TRBV7-2 and TRBJ2-7, the complete variable domain reads GAGVSQSPSNKVTEKGKDVELRCDPISGHTALYWYRQSLGQGLEFLIYFQGNSAPDKSGLPSDRFSAERTGGSVSTLTIQRTQQEDSAVYLCASSLGLAGGYEQYFGPGTRLTVT.

The J gene is TRBJ1-5, the V gene TRBV2, with 10 bases aligning to TRBD1. The CDR3 loop spans 18 amino acids. Losses at the gene ends were 5 bases for V and 3 bases for J; bases not matched to a gene: 13. Germline values: CDR1 SNHLY, CDR2 FYNNEI. The CDR3 region has the DNA TGTGCCAGCAGTCACTCGACGGGACAGGGGCTGTACAATCAGCCCCAGCATTTT. It codes for CASSHSTGQGLYNQPQHF.

The CDR3 coding sequence is TGTGCCAGTAGGGAACCGGGACAGCTCACAGATACGCAGTATTTT. Encoded protein: CASREPGQLTDTQYF. The chain recombines TRBV19 with TRBJ2-3, with 7 bases matching TRBD1. The trim removed 6 bases at V and 2 bases at J, leaving 8 bases unmatched. CDR3 length equals 15 residues. Germline V gene sequence: CDR1 LNHDA, CDR2 SQIVND (reference sequence).

The chain is built from TRBV6-4 and TRBJ2-5, with 9 nucleotides matching TRBD1. The CDR3 extends over 13 amino acids. In germline, CDR1 is MRHNA, CDR2 SNTAGT. Trimming cost V 4 bases and J 4 bases; bases outside gene matches: 1. The chain's CDR3 is CASSGDRAETQYF. The CDR3, as DNA: TGTGCCAGCAGTGGGGACAGGGCAGAGACCCAGTACTTC.

This clone came up once. This chain joins TRBV19 and TRBJ1-5, with a weak D call TRBD1 (5 bases). The CDR3 extends over 15 amino acids. V lost 1 base and J 5 bases, leaving 12 bases between the germline ends. Germline assignment: CDR1 LNHDA and CDR2 SQIVND (reference sequence). Here the CDR3 reads CASSIARQGDQPQHF. The CDR3, as DNA: TGTGCCAGTAGTATAGCGAGGCAGGGTGATCAGCCCCAGCATTTT.

The V call is TRBV6-6, the J call TRBJ2-1; 13 nucleotides line up with TRBD2. J was trimmed by 6 bases and V by 4 bases; bases with no gene match: 6. In germline, CDR1 is MNHNY, CDR2 SVGAGI (reference sequence). This CDR3 has 16 amino acids. As DNA, the CDR3 is TGTGCCAGCAGTTTAACTAGCGGGGGGGCCTCCAATGAGCAGTTCTTC. Translation: CASSLTSGGASNEQFF.

The table lists this clone with a few counts. The chain couples TRBV19 to TRBJ2-7; maybe TRBD1 (7 bases). There are 14 residues in the CDR3. CDR1 is LNHDA, CDR2 SQIVND, per germline (reference sequence). Trimming cost V 7 bases and J 2 bases, with 15 bases left between them. In DNA, the CDR3 is TGTGCCAGTAACGGGGGCGGGACAGCCTACGAGCAGTACTTC. Residues: CASNGGGTAYEQYF.

This sequence joins TRBV27 and TRBJ1-6; TRBD1 matches at 9 bases. The germline CDR1 and CDR2 sequences are MNHEY and SMNVEV (reference sequence). CDR3 length equals 17 residues. Trimming at V came to 7 bases and at J to 10 bases, leaving 17 bases not matched to a gene. CDR3 sequence (DNA): TGTGCCAGCACCCTCGTAGGACAGGGGATTGTAGGGTCACCCCTCCACTTT. Its translation is CASTLVGQGIVGSPLHF.

The chain links TRBV27 to TRBJ1-4; D is perhaps TRBD1 (5 bases). The CDR3 consists of 18 residues. Between the trimmed V and J ends, which lost 5 bases and 1 base, there was a span of 20 bases. Per the germline V gene, CDR1 is MNHEY and CDR2 is SMNVEV (reference sequence). The CDR3 nucleotides read TGTGCCAGCAGTCCCCGAGGTCAGGGTAGTCTAACTAATGAAAAACTGTTTTTT. This encodes CASSPRGQGSLTNEKLFF.

A single count supports this clone. This rearrangement joins TRBV11-3 to TRBJ1-1; no reliable D call. The CDR3 sequence is 15 residues long. Germline V CDR1 and CDR2: SGHNT, YENEEA. V lost 0 bases to trimming and J lost 0 bases, with 8 bases between them. The CDR3 coding sequence is TGTGCCAGCAGCTTAGATGGCTACATGAACACTGAAGCTTTCTTT. This sequence encodes CASSLDGYMNTEAFF.

This chain links TRBV29-1 with TRBJ2-1; D gene ambiguous. Trimming took 4 bases from V and 0 from J, leaving 7 bases between them. This CDR3 is 13 amino acids long. The germline gives CDR1 SQVTM, CDR2 ANQGSEA. CDR3 in amino acids: CSVAPGSYNEQFF. The CDR3 bases are TGCAGCGTTGCTCCGGGCTCCTACAATGAGCAGTTCTTC.

V gene TRBV4-1 combines with J gene TRBJ2-3; the match to TRBD2 covers 11 bases. The CDR3 covers 16 residues. In germline, CDR1 is MGHRA, CDR2 YSYEKL. The V segment lost 0 bases and the J segment 5 bases; nucleotides outside the gene matches: 4. This chain's CDR3 is CASSQDSGGAQDTQYF. CDR3 nucleotides: TGCGCCAGCAGCCAAGATAGCGGGGGGGCCCAAGATACGCAGTATTTT.

The chain combines TRBV5-4 with TRBJ1-1, with D hard to call. The V end was cut by 5 bases, the J end by 2 bases, with 13 bases between. The CDR3 sequence is 14 residues long. The V gene's germline CDR1 is SGHNT and CDR2 YYREEE (reference sequence). The CDR3 DNA sequence: TGTGCCAGCAGTCAGGCTGTTGTAAACACTGAAGCTTTCTTT. Translation gives CASSQAVVNTEAFF.

The V and J genes are TRBV6-2 or TRBV6-3 and TRBJ2-5; 7 bases are a match to TRBD1. Germline loops: CDR1 MNHEY, CDR2 SVGEGT. The CDR3 consists of 14 residues. V shed 4 bases and J 0 bases; nucleotides not matched to a gene: 2. The CDR3 nucleotides are TGTGCCAGCAGTTCCGGGACAGACCAAGAGACCCAGTACTTC. Translating it yields CASSSGTDQETQYF.

J is TRBJ1-1 and V is TRBV13; TRBD1 aligns across 8 bases. V gave up 2 bases and J gave up 1 base; unmatched junction bases: 3. There are 15 residues in the CDR3. Germline values: CDR1 PRHDT, CDR2 FYEKMQ (reference sequence). CDR3 DNA sequence: TGTGCCAGCAGCTTATACGGGACAGGGAACACTGAAGCTTTCTTT. The encoded protein is CASSLYGTGNTEAFF. Full variable domain (remainder filled in from reference TRBV13 and TRBJ1-1): AAGVIQSPRHLIKEKRETATLKCYPIPRHDTVYWYQQGPGQDPQFLISFYEKMQSDKGSIPDRFSAQQFSDYHSELNMSSLELGDSALYFCASSLYGTGNTEAFFGQGTRLTVV.

This chain joins TRBV5-6 and TRBJ2-7; 9 nucleotides match TRBD1. CDR3 length: 15 amino acids. V lost 2 bases to trimming and J lost 5 bases; unmatched junction nucleotides: 8. CDR1 and CDR2 from the germline V gene are SGHDT and YYEEEE. Here the CDR3 DNA reads TGTGCCAGCAGCTTTTTAGGGACAGGGTCCCACGAGCAGTACTTC. This encodes CASSFLGTGSHEQYF.

The sample holds a few counts of this clone. The chain has TRBV12-3 or TRBV12-4 and TRBJ2-7; D call uncertain. V was trimmed by 1 base and J by 3 bases, leaving 7 bases between them. This CDR3 spans 13 amino acids. The CDR3 sequence is CASSLGKLYEQYF. CDR3 coding DNA: TGTGCCAGCAGTTTAGGGAAGCTCTACGAGCAGTACTTC.

The chain links TRBV11-1 to TRBJ1-1; TRBD1 matches at 10 bases. CDR1 is SGHAT and CDR2 is FQDESV in the germline V gene (reference sequence). The CDR3 runs 14 residues. V lost 4 bases, J lost 3 bases, and 2 bases stayed unmatched. CDR3 coding DNA: TGTGCCAGCAGCTACGGACAGGGGGACACTGAAGCTTTCTTT. Protein product: CASSYGQGDTEAFF.

The genes are TRBV12-3 or TRBV12-4 and TRBJ2-2, with D hard to call. The CDR3 sequence is 12 residues long. V lost 7 bases and J lost 4, with 7 bases in between. CDR3 coding DNA: TGTGCCAGCACCCAGGCCACCGGGGAGCTGTTTTTT. This encodes CASTQATGELFF.

The chain joins TRBV19 to TRBJ2-7, with D tentatively TRBD1 (5 bases). Germline lookup yields CDR1 LNHDA and CDR2 SQIVND (reference sequence). The V gene lost 5 bases and the J gene lost 1 base, with 6 bases spanning the gap. CDR3 size: 12 residues. CDR3 loop: CASSSGSYEQYF. CDR3 in DNA: TGTGCCAGTAGTTCAGGGTCCTACGAGCAGTACTTC. Filled out from reference TRBV19 and TRBJ2-7, the complete variable domain reads DGGITQSPKYLFRKEGQNVTLSCEQNLNHDAMYWYRQDPGQGLRLIYYSQIVNDFQKGDIAEGYSVSREKKESFPLTVTSAQKNPTAFYLCASSSGSYEQYFGPGTRLTVT.

As DNA, the CDR3 is TGTGCCAGCAGCTTGGGACTAGCGGGGGGAAATACGCAGTATTTT. Translation: CASSLGLAGGNTQYF. The V call is TRBV5-4, the J call TRBJ2-3, with TRBD2 identical over 13 bases. V was clipped by 0 bases and J by 7 bases; unmatched bases: 2. CDR1 and CDR2 from the germline V gene are SGHNT and YYREEE (reference sequence). The CDR3 spans 15 residues.

On this clone: This specimen includes other DNA sequences encoding the same CDR3. This chain joins TRBV5-1 and TRBJ1-1; tentative D call: TRBD1 (5 bases). Trimming cost V 4 bases and J 7 bases, with 17 bases left between them. Germline V gene sequence: CDR1 SGHRS, CDR2 YFSETQ. The CDR3 runs 14 residues. In DNA form, the CDR3 reads TGCGCCAGCAGCCGACAGAGTCCTGAGGGTGAAGCTTTCTTT. Amino acid sequence: CASSRQSPEGEAFF.